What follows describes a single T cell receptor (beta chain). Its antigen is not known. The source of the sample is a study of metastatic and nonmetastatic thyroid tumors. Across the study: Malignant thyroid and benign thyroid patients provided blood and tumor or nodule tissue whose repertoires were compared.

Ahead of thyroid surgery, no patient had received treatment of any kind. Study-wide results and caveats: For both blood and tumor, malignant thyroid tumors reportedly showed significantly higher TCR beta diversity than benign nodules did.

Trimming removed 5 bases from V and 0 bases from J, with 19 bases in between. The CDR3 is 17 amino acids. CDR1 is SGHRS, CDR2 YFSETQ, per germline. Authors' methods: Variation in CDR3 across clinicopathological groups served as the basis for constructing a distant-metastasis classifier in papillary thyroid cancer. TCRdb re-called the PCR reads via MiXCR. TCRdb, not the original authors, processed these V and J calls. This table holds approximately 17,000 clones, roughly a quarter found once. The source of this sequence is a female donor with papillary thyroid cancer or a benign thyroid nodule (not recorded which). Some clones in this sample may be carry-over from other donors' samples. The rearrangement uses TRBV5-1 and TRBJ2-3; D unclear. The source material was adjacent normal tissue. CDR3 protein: CASRSQTPGFSTDTQYF. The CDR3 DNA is TGCGCCAGCAGATCTCAGACCCCCGGTTTTAGCACAGATACGCAGTATTTT.